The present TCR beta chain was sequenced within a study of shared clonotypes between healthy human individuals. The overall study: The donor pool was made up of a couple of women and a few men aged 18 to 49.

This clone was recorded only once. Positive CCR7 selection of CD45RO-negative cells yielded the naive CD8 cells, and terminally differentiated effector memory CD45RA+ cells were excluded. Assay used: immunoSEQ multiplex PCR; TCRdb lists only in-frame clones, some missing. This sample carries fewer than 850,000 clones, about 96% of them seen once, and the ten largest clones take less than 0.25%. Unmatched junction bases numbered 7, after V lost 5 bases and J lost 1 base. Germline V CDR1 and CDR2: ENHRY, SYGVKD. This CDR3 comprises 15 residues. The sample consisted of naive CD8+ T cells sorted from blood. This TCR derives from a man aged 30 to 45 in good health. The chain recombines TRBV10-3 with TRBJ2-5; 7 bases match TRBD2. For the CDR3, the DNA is TGTGCCATCAGTCCCCGCGGGAGCCCCCAAGAGACCCAGTACTTC. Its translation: CAISPRGSPQETQYF.